The rows below give T cell receptor beta chains drawn from one sample of a study of CD8 T cells in acute hepatitis C reinfection. The method was immunoSEQ multiplex PCR; TCRdb's version includes in-frame clones alone and lacks a portion of them. The sample lists tens of thousands of clones, 80% to 90% occurring once. The sample taken for sequencing was naive CD8+ T cells from PBMCs. These receptors originate from a woman aged 18-30 years who spontaneously cleared hepatitis C infection. Both conserved end residues are part of each CDR3. The D gene is left open where the match is weak. Some rows mark clone size as missing; the rest say once, few, many or name a class of expanded clone.

d_gene: NA
j_gene: TRBJ1-2
v_gene: TRBV6-1
len: 13
abundance: NA
CDR3aa: CASSEGGGDGYTF
CDR3nt: TGTGCCAGCAGTGAAGGAGGGGGAGATGGCTACACCTTC

d_gene: TRBD1
j_gene: TRBJ2-2
v_gene: TRBV10-3
len: 16
abundance: NA
CDR3aa: CAISDRVQGYTGELFF
CDR3nt: TGTGCCATCAGTGATAGGGTACAGGGGTACACCGGGGAGCTGTTTTTT

d_gene: TRBD2
j_gene: TRBJ2-1
v_gene: TRBV6-6
len: 14
abundance: once
CDR3aa: CASSGTSGSNEQFF
CDR3nt: TGTGCCAGCAGCGGGACTAGCGGGAGTAATGAGCAGTTCTTC

d_gene: NA
j_gene: TRBJ1-1
v_gene: TRBV5-1
len: 13
abundance: NA
CDR3aa: CASSLAGTTEAFF
CDR3nt: TGCGCCAGCAGCTTGGCCGGGACCACTGAAGCTTTCTTT

d_gene: TRBD2
j_gene: TRBJ2-1
v_gene: TRBV19
len: 16
abundance: NA
CDR3aa: CASSIASTSGSNEQFF
CDR3nt: TGTGCCAGTAGTATAGCCTCGACTAGCGGGAGCAATGAGCAGTTCTTC

d_gene: TRBD1
j_gene: TRBJ1-5
v_gene: TRBV27
len: 14
abundance: NA
CDR3aa: CASQRRQGDQPQHF
CDR3nt: TGTGCCAGCCAAAGGAGACAGGGGGATCAGCCCCAGCATTTT

d_gene: NA
j_gene: TRBJ2-5
v_gene: TRBV5-1
len: 15
abundance: NA
CDR3aa: CASSLTTDLQETQYF
CDR3nt: TGCGCCAGCAGCCTGACGACGGACCTACAAGAGACCCAGTACTTC

d_gene: TRBD2
j_gene: TRBJ2-3
v_gene: TRBV5-1
len: 14
abundance: NA
CDR3aa: CASAGEGGTDTQYF
CDR3nt: TGCGCTTCCGCCGGGGAGGGCGGCACAGATACGCAGTATTTT

d_gene: NA
j_gene: TRBJ1-4
v_gene: TRBV15
len: 13
abundance: NA
CDR3aa: CATSRGGEEKLFF
CDR3nt: TGTGCCACCAGCAGAGGGGGGGAGGAAAAACTGTTTTTT

d_gene: NA
j_gene: TRBJ2-7
v_gene: TRBV4-1
len: 14
abundance: once
CDR3aa: CASSLQRATYEQYF
CDR3nt: TGCGCCAGCAGTCTGCAGCGGGCCACCTACGAGCAGTACTTC

d_gene: TRBD2
j_gene: TRBJ2-7
v_gene: TRBV11-2
len: 14
abundance: NA
CDR3aa: CASSLSGPVYEQYF
CDR3nt: TGTGCCAGCAGCCTTAGCGGGCCGGTCTACGAGCAGTACTTC

d_gene: NA
j_gene: TRBJ1-2
v_gene: TRBV19
len: 11
abundance: NA
CDR3aa: CASTLGDGYTF
CDR3nt: TGTGCCAGTACCTTAGGGGATGGCTACACCTTC

d_gene: NA
j_gene: TRBJ1-1
v_gene: TRBV6-1
len: 17
abundance: few
CDR3aa: CASSEERGGRMNTEAFF
CDR3nt: TGTGCCAGCAGTGAAGAGCGAGGGGGACGGATGAACACTGAAGCTTTCTTT

d_gene: TRBD2
j_gene: TRBJ2-3
v_gene: TRBV12-5
len: 17
abundance: once
CDR3aa: CASGFLTGTSGTDTQYF
CDR3nt: TGTGCTAGTGGTTTCCTAACCGGGACTAGCGGTACAGATACGCAGTATTTT

d_gene: TRBD2
j_gene: TRBJ2-7
v_gene: TRBV7-6
len: 20
abundance: NA
CDR3aa: CASSLGAGQGSGRAPYEQYF
CDR3nt: TGTGCCAGCAGCTTAGGGGCGGGACAGGGTAGCGGGAGGGCCCCCTACGAGCAGTACTTC

d_gene: NA
j_gene: TRBJ2-2
v_gene: TRBV7-3
len: 12
abundance: NA
CDR3aa: CASSLGTGELFF
CDR3nt: TGTGCCAGCAGCTTAGGGACCGGGGAGCTGTTTTTT

d_gene: NA
j_gene: TRBJ1-5
v_gene: TRBV18
len: 15
abundance: NA
CDR3aa: CASSPTRTVNQPQHF
CDR3nt: TGTGCCAGCTCACCAACCCGGACAGTTAATCAGCCCCAGCATTTT

d_gene: TRBD2
j_gene: TRBJ2-2
v_gene: TRBV29-1
len: 14
abundance: NA
CDR3aa: CSVRLAGGTGELFF
CDR3nt: TGCAGCGTACGACTAGCGGGAGGTACCGGGGAGCTGTTTTTT

d_gene: NA
j_gene: TRBJ2-3
v_gene: TRBV6-1
len: 12
abundance: NA
CDR3aa: CASSRLIDTQYF
CDR3nt: TGTGCCAGCAGTAGACTGATAGATACGCAGTATTTT

d_gene: NA
j_gene: TRBJ2-3
v_gene: TRBV7-6
len: 15
abundance: NA
CDR3aa: CASSKGGVGTDTQYF
CDR3nt: TGTGCCAGCAGCAAAGGAGGGGTAGGCACAGATACGCAGTATTTT

d_gene: TRBD1
j_gene: TRBJ2-5
v_gene: TRBV7-6
len: 13
abundance: NA
CDR3aa: CASSDDREEAQYF
CDR3nt: TGTGCCAGCAGCGACGACAGGGAAGAGGCCCAGTACTTC

d_gene: NA
j_gene: TRBJ2-7
v_gene: TRBV7-2
len: 17
abundance: NA
CDR3aa: CASSLVSFRRLSYEQYF
CDR3nt: TGTGCCAGCAGCTTAGTCTCCTTCAGGCGTCTTTCCTACGAGCAGTACTTC

d_gene: NA
j_gene: TRBJ2-1
v_gene: TRBV4-1
len: 13
abundance: NA
CDR3aa: CASSRSGIDEQFF
CDR3nt: TGCGCCAGCAGCCGGTCAGGGATCGATGAGCAGTTCTTC

d_gene: NA
j_gene: TRBJ2-7
v_gene: TRBV7-2
len: 14
abundance: few
CDR3aa: CASRPTGTSYEQYF
CDR3nt: TGTGCCAGCAGACCCACAGGGACCTCCTACGAGCAGTACTTC

d_gene: NA
j_gene: TRBJ2-1
v_gene: TRBV7-8
len: 12
abundance: NA
CDR3aa: CASSLSMNEQFF
CDR3nt: TGTGCCAGCAGCCTTTCTATGAATGAGCAGTTCTTC

d_gene: NA
j_gene: TRBJ2-7
v_gene: TRBV21-1
len: 16
abundance: NA
CDR3aa: CASSKEDREAPYEQYF
CDR3nt: TGTGCCAGCAGCAAAGAAGACAGGGAGGCCCCCTACGAGCAGTACTTC

d_gene: NA
j_gene: TRBJ1-3
v_gene: TRBV6-5
len: 14
abundance: NA
CDR3aa: CASSSDGSGNTIYF
CDR3nt: TGTGCCAGCAGTTCCGACGGCTCTGGAAACACCATATATTTT

d_gene: TRBD1
j_gene: TRBJ1-4
v_gene: TRBV7-6
len: 15
abundance: few
CDR3aa: CASSLGTGGGEKLFF
CDR3nt: TGTGCCAGCAGCCTAGGGACAGGGGGAGGGGAAAAACTGTTTTTT

d_gene: NA
j_gene: TRBJ2-3
v_gene: TRBV11-3
len: 13
abundance: NA
CDR3aa: CASSPRLGDTQYF
CDR3nt: TGTGCCAGCAGCCCCCGACTAGGAGATACGCAGTATTTT

d_gene: NA
j_gene: TRBJ2-3
v_gene: TRBV9
len: 13
abundance: NA
CDR3aa: CASGRGSTDTQYF
CDR3nt: TGTGCCAGCGGTAGGGGATCCACAGATACGCAGTATTTT

d_gene: NA
j_gene: TRBJ2-1
v_gene: TRBV4-1
len: 12
abundance: NA
CDR3aa: CASSPSGGEQFF
CDR3nt: TGCGCCAGCAGCCCCAGTGGGGGTGAGCAGTTCTTC

d_gene: TRBD2
j_gene: TRBJ2-7
v_gene: TRBV27
len: 14
abundance: NA
CDR3aa: CASGTSGRNYEQYF
CDR3nt: TGTGCCAGCGGGACTAGCGGGAGAAACTACGAGCAGTACTTC

d_gene: NA
j_gene: TRBJ2-7
v_gene: TRBV7-8
len: 11
abundance: once
CDR3aa: CASTHLDEQYF
CDR3nt: TGTGCCAGCACCCATCTTGACGAGCAGTACTTC